The sample holds many counts of the clone carrying this T cell receptor (beta chain). TCRdb re-derived calls from the RT-PCR reads in MiXCR, one entry per CDR3 protein. This sample has more than 600,000 distinct CDR3 sequences; approximately 15% occur once, and the top ten carry 3.6%. Germline CDR1 MNHEY, CDR2 SVGEGT. The V end was cut by 7 bases, the J end by 2 bases, with 21 bases between. The CDR3 spans 16 residues. Sequenced sample: memory CD4+ T cells from blood. This receptor was taken from a female donor in good health, serving as a healthy control. This chain links TRBV6-2 or TRBV6-3 with TRBJ2-7; D not resolved. CDR3 sequence reads: CASTPKGSGFTYEQYF. The CDR3 DNA sequence: TGTGCCAGCACTCCTAAAGGTTCGGGCTTCACCTACGAGCAGTACTTC.